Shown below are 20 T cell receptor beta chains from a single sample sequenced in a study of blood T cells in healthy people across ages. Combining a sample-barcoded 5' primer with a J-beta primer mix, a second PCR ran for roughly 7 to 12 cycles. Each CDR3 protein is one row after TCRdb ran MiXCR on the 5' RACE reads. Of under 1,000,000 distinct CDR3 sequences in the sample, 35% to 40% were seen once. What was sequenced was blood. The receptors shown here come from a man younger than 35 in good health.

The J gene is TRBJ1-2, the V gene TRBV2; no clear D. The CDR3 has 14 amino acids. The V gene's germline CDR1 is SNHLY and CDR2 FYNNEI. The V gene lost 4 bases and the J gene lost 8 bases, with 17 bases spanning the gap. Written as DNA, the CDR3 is TGTGCCAGCAGTGGACTGCCCTCAGGAAAGGGCTACACCTTC. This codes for CASSGLPSGKGYTF.

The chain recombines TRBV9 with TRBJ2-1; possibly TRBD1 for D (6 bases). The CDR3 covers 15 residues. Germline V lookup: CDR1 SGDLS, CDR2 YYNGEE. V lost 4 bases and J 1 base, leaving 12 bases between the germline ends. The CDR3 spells CASSPRDKSYNEQFF. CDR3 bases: TGTGCCAGCAGCCCCCGGGACAAGTCCTACAATGAGCAGTTCTTC.

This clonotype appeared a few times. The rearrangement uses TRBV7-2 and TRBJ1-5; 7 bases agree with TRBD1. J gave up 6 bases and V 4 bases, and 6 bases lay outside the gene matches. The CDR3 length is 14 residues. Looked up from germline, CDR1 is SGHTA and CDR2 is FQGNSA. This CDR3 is CASSSTGMGQPQHF. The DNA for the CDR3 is TGTGCCAGCAGCTCGACAGGGATGGGTCAGCCCCAGCATTTT.

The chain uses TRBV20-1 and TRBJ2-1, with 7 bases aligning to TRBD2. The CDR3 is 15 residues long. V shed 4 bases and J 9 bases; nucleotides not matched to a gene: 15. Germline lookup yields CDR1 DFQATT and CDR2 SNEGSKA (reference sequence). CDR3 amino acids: CSATTWGGELGEQFF. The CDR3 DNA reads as TGCAGTGCTACCACTTGGGGGGGGGAACTTGGTGAGCAGTTCTTC.

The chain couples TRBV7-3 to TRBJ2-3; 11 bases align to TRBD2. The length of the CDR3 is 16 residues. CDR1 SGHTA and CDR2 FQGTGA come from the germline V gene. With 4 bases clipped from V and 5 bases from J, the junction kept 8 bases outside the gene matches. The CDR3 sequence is CASSSQLAGAIDTQYF. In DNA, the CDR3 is TGTGCCAGCAGCTCCCAACTAGCGGGGGCCATAGATACGCAGTATTTT.

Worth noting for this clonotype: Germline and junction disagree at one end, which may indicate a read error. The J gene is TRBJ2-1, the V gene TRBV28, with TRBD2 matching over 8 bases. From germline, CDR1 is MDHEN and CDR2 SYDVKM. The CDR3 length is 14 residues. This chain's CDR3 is CASMRGDGYNEHFF. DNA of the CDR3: TGTGCCAGCATGCGGGGGGACGGCTACAATGAGCATTTCTTC.

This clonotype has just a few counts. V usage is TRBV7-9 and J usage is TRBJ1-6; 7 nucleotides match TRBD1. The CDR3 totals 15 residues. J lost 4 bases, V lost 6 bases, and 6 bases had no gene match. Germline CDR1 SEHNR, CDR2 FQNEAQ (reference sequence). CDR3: CASSSTTGYNSPLHF. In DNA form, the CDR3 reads TGTGCCAGCAGTTCCACGACAGGGTATAATTCACCCCTCCACTTT. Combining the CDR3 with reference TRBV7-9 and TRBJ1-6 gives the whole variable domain DTGVSQNPRHKITKRGQNVTFRCDPISEHNRLYWYRQTLGQGPEFLTYFQNEAQLEKSRLLSDRFSAERPKGSFSTLEIQRTEQGDSAMYLCASSSTTGYNSPLHFGNGTRLTVT.

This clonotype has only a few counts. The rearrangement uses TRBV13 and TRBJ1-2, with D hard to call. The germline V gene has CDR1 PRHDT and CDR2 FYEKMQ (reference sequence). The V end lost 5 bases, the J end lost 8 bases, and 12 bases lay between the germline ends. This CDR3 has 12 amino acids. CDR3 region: CASSPRSGGYTF. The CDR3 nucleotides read TGTGCCAGCAGCCCCCGGTCGGGCGGCTACACCTTC.

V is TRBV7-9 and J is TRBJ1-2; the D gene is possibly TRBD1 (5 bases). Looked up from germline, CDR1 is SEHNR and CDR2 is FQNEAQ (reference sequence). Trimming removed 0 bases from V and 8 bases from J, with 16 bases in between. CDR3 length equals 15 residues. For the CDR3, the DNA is TGTGCCAGCAGCTTAGCGGACACCATCGACGGGGGCTACACCTTC. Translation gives CASSLADTIDGGYTF.

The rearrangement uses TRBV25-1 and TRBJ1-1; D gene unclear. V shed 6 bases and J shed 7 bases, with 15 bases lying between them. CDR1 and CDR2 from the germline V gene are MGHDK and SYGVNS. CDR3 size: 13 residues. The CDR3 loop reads CASSYPKEGEAFF. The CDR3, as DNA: TGTGCCAGCAGCTACCCAAAGGAAGGTGAAGCTTTCTTT.

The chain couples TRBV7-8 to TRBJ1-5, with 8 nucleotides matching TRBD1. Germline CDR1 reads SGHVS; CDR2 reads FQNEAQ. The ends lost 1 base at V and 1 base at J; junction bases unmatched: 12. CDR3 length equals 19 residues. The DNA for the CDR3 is TGTGCCAGCAGCTTAGGCAGGCGTCAGGGGGCTGGGAGCAATCAGCCCCAGCATTTT. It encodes CASSLGRRQGAGSNQPQHF.

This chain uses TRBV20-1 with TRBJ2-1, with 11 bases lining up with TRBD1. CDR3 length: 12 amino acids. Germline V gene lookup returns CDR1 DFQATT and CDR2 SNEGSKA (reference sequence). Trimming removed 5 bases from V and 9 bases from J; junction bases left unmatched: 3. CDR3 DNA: TGCAGTGCTCGGACAGGGGGCCTTGAGCAGTTCTTC. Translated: CSARTGGLEQFF.

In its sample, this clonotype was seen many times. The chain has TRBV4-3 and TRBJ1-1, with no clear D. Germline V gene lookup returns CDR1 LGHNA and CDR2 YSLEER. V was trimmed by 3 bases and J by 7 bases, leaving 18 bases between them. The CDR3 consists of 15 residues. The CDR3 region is CASSQERTAALEAFF. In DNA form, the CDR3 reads TGCGCCAGCAGCCAGGAGCGTACAGCTGCCCTTGAAGCTTTCTTT.

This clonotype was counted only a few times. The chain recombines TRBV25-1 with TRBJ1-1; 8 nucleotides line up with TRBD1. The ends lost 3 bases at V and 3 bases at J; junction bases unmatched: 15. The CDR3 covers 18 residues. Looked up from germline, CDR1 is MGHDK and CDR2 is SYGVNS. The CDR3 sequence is CASSDIVGQGARYTEAFF. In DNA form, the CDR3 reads TGTGCCAGCAGTGACATAGTCGGGCAGGGGGCGCGGTACACTGAAGCTTTCTTT.

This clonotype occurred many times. In nucleotides, the CDR3 is TGTGCCAGCAGTTTAAACCCCCTCAATCAGCCCCAGCATTTT. The encoded protein is CASSLNPLNQPQHF. This chain links TRBV12-3 or TRBV12-4 with TRBJ1-5; D is uncertain. Trimming removed 2 bases from V and 3 bases from J, with 8 bases in between. CDR3 length equals 14 residues.

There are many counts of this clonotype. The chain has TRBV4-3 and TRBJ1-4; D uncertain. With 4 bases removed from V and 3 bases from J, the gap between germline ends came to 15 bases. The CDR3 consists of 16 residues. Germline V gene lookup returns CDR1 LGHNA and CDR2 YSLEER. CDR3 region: CASSRHSVEANEKLFF. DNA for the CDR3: TGCGCCAGCAGCCGACATAGCGTGGAGGCTAATGAAAAACTGTTTTTT.

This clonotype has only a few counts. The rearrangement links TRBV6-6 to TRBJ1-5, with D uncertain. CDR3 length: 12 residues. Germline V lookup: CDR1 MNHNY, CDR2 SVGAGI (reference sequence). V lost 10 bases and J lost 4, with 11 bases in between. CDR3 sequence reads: CATNIVNQPQHF. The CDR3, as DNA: TGTGCCACCAATATCGTTAATCAGCCCCAGCATTTT.

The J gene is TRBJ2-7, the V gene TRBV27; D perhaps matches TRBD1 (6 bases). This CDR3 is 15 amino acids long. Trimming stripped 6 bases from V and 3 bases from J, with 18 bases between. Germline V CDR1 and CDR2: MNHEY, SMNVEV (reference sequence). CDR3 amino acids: CASRDDTGQSYEQYF. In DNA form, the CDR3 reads TGTGCCAGCAGGGATGACACAGGGCAGAGCTACGAGCAGTACTTC.

CDR3 coding DNA: TGTGCCAGCAGTGTGGACAGGGATCCGACCGAAACCGGGGAGCTGTTTTTT. It encodes CASSVDRDPTETGELFF. This chain uses TRBV2 with TRBJ2-2; 8 bases map to TRBD1. Germline-derived CDR1 and CDR2 are SNHLY and FYNNEI. J was trimmed by 5 bases and V by 4 bases; bases with no gene match: 12. The CDR3 sequence is 17 residues long.

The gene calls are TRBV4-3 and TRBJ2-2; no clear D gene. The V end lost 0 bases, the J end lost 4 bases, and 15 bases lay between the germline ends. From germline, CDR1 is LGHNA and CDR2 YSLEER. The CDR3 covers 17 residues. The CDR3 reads CASSQDPPGLGTGELFF. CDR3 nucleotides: TGCGCCAGCAGCCAAGATCCCCCCGGGTTAGGCACCGGGGAGCTGTTTTTT.